These 11 T cell receptor beta chains originate from one sample sequenced in a study of CD8 T cells in ankylosing spondylitis (dated by TCRdb to the late 2010s). Library preparation used 5' RACE. Sequencing used an Illumina HiSeq 2500. In TCRdb, the public reads were trimmed at Q25 with fastp and aligned with MiXCR, with productive beta chains retained. Identical CDR3 proteins give one entry, which carries the most common genes and DNA. This sample has about 160,000 distinct CDR3 sequences in its table, and around 19% of those were observed once. The top ten hold about 7.6% of the sample. The sequencing input was blood, either unsorted or a sorted T cell fraction (not recorded which). All receptors derive from a male donor with ankylosing spondylitis or in good health (not recorded which).

V and J are TRBV4-1 and TRBJ1-2; D is undetermined. This CDR3 comprises 14 residues. The V gene lost 0 bases and the J gene lost 4 bases, with 9 bases spanning the gap. CDR1 is MGHRA, CDR2 YSYEKL, per germline. CDR3: CASSQEIGIYGYTF. CDR3 nucleotides: TGCGCCAGCAGCCAAGAGATAGGGATCTATGGCTACACCTTC.

This clonotype was detected a few times. The V call is TRBV29-1, the J call TRBJ2-2; 7 nucleotides line up with TRBD2. Germline trimming cut 2 bases from V and 5 bases from J; bases unmatched to any gene: 5. The CDR3 has 14 amino acids. CDR1 SQVTM and CDR2 ANQGSEA come from the germline V gene. The CDR3 spells CSVERGAGTGELFF. The CDR3 DNA follows: TGCAGCGTTGAACGGGGAGCGGGGACCGGGGAGCTGTTTTTT.

This clonotype was recorded many times. The chain uses TRBV5-1 and TRBJ1-1, with TRBD1 matching 9 bases. The V gene end was trimmed by 4 bases and the J gene end by 4 bases; junction bases not matched to a gene: 14. CDR1 and CDR2 (germline): SGHRS, YFSETQ. The CDR3 spans 17 residues. In nucleotides, the CDR3 is TGCGCCAGCAGCCCATCTACCGGACAGGGGTACGGCACTGAAGCTTTCTTT. Residues: CASSPSTGQGYGTEAFF.

The chain employs TRBV20-1 and TRBJ2-6; D may be TRBD1 (6 bases). V was trimmed by 3 bases and J by 0 bases, leaving 12 bases between them. The CDR3 sequence is 16 residues long. Per the germline V gene, CDR1 is DFQATT and CDR2 is SNEGSKA (reference sequence). As DNA, the CDR3 is TGCAGTGCTAGGAGGCAGGGGTACTCTGGGGCCAACGTCCTGACTTTC. Translated, it gives CSARRQGYSGANVLTF.

This clonotype has a count of ten or more. The chain combines TRBV29-1 with TRBJ2-1; TRBD1 is a possible D gene (7 bases). Germline V CDR1 and CDR2: SQVTM, ANQGSEA. The germline V and J ends were trimmed by 3 bases and 6 bases, with 15 bases remaining between them. The CDR3 length is 14 residues. CDR3 DNA: TGCAGCGTTGATCAGGGGGGCCGTCCCAATGAGCAGTTCTTC. Its translation is CSVDQGGRPNEQFF.

The CDR3 protein is CASRSTGRDGYTF. In DNA, the CDR3 is TGTGCCAGCAGGTCGACAGGGAGGGATGGCTACACCTTC. V is TRBV12-3 or TRBV12-4 and J is TRBJ1-2, with 7 bases lining up with TRBD1. V dropped 6 bases and J dropped 6; count of bases not matched to a gene: 7. This CDR3 contains 13 residues.

For this clonotype: A clone one base away is much larger, so this may be a read error. The chain links TRBV7-8 to TRBJ2-7, with D possibly called TRBD1 or TRBD2 (6 bases each). This CDR3 has 12 residues. CDR1 and CDR2 (germline): SGHVS, FQNEAQ. The CDR3 reads CASSLSGAERYF. The CDR3 DNA sequence: TGTGCCAGCAGCTTGTCGGGGGCCGAGCGGTACTTC.

This clonotype was counted ten times or more. The V gene is TRBV12-3 or TRBV12-4, the J gene TRBJ2-7; maybe TRBD2 (5 bases). The CDR3 runs to 14 residues. Trimming removed 5 bases at V and 3 bases at J, with 14 bases between. CDR3 amino acids: CASSPWGEGYEQYF. CDR3 coding DNA: TGTGCCAGCAGTCCTTGGGGAGAGGGCTACGAGCAGTACTTC.

This clonotype was detected a few times. V is TRBV27 and J is TRBJ1-3; 9 nucleotides agree with TRBD1. The V gene end was trimmed by 5 bases and the J gene end by 6 bases; junction bases not matched to a gene: 5. The CDR3 is 14 amino acids. Per the germline V gene, CDR1 is MNHEY and CDR2 is SMNVEV (reference sequence). The DNA of the CDR3 is TGTGCCAGCAGTCCTCGGACAGGGGAAAACACCATATATTTT. It yields the protein CASSPRTGENTIYF.

Turning to this clonotype: Possible read error: a much larger clone is one base away. The chain is built from TRBV20-1 and TRBJ2-1; TRBD2 is a possible D gene (6 bases). The CDR3 spans 12 residues. Germline CDR1 reads DFQATT; CDR2 reads SNEGSKA (reference sequence). The CDR3, as DNA: TGCAGTGCTAGAGCGGGAGATAATGCGCAGTTCTTC. This sequence encodes CSARAGDNAQFF.

The V gene is TRBV30, the J gene TRBJ2-2, with TRBD2 as a possible D gene (5 bases). Between the trimmed V and J ends, which lost 2 bases and 6 bases, there was a span of 13 bases. CDR1 and CDR2 from the germline V gene are GTSNPN and SVGIG (reference sequence). The CDR3 covers 14 residues. CDR3 DNA: TGTGCCTGGAGTCACATTGACGGGGCCGGGGAGCTGTTTTTT. The encoded protein is CAWSHIDGAGELFF.